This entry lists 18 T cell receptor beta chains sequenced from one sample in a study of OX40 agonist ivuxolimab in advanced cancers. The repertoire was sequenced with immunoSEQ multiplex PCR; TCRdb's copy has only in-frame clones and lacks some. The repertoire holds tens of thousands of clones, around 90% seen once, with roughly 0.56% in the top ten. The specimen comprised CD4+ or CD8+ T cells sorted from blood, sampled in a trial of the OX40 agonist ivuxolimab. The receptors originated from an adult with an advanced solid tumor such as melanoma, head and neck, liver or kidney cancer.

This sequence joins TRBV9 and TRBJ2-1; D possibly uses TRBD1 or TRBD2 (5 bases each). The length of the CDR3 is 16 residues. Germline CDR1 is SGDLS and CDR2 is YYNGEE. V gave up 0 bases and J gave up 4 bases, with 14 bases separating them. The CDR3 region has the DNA TGTGCCAGCAGCGTAGATCTGAGGGGTACGTACAATGAGCAGTTCTTC. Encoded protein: CASSVDLRGTYNEQFF.

CDR3 sequence: CAGNTGGAFGYTF. The CDR3, as DNA: TGTGCCGGAAATACAGGGGGCGCATTTGGCTACACCTTC. The V gene is TRBV6-1, the J gene TRBJ1-2; 9 nucleotides align to TRBD1. The germline V gene has CDR1 MNHNS and CDR2 SASEGT. CDR3 length: 13 residues. The V gene end was trimmed by 11 bases and the J gene end by 7 bases; junction bases not matched to a gene: 11.

The CDR3 spells CASRGVGYNEQFF. CDR3 coding DNA: TGTGCCAGTAGGGGGGTAGGATACAATGAGCAGTTCTTC. The chain employs TRBV27 and TRBJ2-1; D could derive from TRBD1 or TRBD2 (6 bases each). The V end was cut by 9 bases, the J end by 4 bases, with 13 bases between. Per germline, CDR1 MNHEY and CDR2 SMNVEV (reference sequence). The CDR3 has 13 amino acids.

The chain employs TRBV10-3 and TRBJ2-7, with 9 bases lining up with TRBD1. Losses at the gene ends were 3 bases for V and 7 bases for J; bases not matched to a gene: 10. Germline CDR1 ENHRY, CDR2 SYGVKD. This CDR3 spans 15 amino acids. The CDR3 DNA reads TGTGCCATCAGTGATCCCGGGACAGGGATTTATGAGCAGTACTTC. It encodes CAISDPGTGIYEQYF.

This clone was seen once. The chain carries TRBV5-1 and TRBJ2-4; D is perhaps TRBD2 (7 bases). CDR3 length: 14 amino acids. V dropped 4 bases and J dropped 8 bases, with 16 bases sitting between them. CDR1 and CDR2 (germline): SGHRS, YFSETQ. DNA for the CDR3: TGCGCCAGCAGCACGGACGTAGGGGGGGACATTCAGTACTTC. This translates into CASSTDVGGDIQYF.

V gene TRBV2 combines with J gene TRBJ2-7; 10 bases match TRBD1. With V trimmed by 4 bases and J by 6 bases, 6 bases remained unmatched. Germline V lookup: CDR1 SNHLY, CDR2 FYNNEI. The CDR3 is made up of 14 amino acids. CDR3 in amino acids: CASSVIRDRGEQYF. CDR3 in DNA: TGTGCCAGCAGTGTAATCCGGGACAGGGGCGAGCAGTACTTC.

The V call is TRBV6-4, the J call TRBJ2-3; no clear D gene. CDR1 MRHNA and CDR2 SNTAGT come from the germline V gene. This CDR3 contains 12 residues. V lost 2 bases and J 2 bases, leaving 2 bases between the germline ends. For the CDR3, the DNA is TGTGCCAGCAGTGACAACACAGATACGCAGTATTTT. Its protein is CASSDNTDTQYF.

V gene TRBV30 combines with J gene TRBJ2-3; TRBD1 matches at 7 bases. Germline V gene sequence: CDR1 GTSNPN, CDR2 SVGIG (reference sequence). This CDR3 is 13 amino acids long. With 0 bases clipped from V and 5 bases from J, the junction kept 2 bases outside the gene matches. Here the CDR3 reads CAWSVQGIDTQYF. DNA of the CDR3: TGTGCCTGGAGTGTACAGGGGATAGATACGCAGTATTTT. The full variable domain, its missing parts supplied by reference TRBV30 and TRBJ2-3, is SQTIHQWPATLVQPVGSPLSLECTVEGTSNPNLYWYRQAAGRGLQLLFYSVGIGQISSEVPQNLSASRPQDRQFILSSKKLLLSDSGFYLCAWSVQGIDTQYFGPGTRLTVL.

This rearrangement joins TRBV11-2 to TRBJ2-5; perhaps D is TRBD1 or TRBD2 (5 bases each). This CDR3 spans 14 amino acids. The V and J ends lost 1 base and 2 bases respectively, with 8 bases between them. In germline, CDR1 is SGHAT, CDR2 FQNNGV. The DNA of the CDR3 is TGTGCCAGCAGCTTAGGGGGGAGTCAAGAGACCCAGTACTTC. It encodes CASSLGGSQETQYF.

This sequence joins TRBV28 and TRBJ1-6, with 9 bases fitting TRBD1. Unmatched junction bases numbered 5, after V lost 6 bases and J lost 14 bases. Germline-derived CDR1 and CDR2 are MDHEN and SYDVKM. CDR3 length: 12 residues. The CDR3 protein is CASSIGQGTLHF. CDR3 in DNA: TGTGCCAGCAGCATAGGACAGGGGACCCTCCACTTT.

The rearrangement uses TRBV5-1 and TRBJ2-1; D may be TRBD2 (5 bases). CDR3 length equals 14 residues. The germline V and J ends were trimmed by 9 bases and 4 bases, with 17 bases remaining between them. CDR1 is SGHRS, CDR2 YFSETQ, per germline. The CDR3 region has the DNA TGCGCCACCCAAAGAGAGGGCCGTTACAATGAGCAGTTCTTC. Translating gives CATQREGRYNEQFF.

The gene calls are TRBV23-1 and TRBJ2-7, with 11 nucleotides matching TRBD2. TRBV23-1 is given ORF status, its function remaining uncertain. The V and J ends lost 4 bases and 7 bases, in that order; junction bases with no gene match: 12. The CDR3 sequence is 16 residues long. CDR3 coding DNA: TGCGCCAGCAGTCCTACCGTAGCGGGAGGGCCGGGTGAGCAGTACTTC. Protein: CASSPTVAGGPGEQYF.

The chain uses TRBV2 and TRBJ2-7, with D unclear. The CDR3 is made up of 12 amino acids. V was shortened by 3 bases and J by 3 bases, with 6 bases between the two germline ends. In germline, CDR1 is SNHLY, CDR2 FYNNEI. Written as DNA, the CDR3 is TGTGCCAGCAGTGAGGATCACTACGAGCAGTACTTC. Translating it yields CASSEDHYEQYF.

Here the CDR3 DNA reads TGTGCCCTGGACGGGGGAGGGCCGCAGGAGCAGTACTTC. Translation: CALDGGGPQEQYF. J is TRBJ2-7 and V is TRBV30, with 7 bases that match TRBD2. Trimming at V came to 8 bases and at J to 7 bases, leaving 14 bases not matched to a gene. Germline CDR1 reads GTSNPN; CDR2 reads SVGIG (reference sequence). The CDR3 runs to 13 residues.

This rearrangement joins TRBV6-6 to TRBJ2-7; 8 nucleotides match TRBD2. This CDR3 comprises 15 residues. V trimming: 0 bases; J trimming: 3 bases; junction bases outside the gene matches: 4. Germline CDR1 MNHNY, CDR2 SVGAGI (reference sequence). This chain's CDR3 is CASSYSPGLVYEQYF. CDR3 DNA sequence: TGTGCCAGCAGTTACTCCCCGGGACTAGTCTACGAGCAGTACTTC.

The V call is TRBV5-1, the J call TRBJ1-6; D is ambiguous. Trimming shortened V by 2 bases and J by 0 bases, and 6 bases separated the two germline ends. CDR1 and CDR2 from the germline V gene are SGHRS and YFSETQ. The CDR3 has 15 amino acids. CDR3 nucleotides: TGCGCCAGCAGCTTTGAGAGCTCCTATAATTCACCCCTCCACTTT. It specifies CASSFESSYNSPLHF.

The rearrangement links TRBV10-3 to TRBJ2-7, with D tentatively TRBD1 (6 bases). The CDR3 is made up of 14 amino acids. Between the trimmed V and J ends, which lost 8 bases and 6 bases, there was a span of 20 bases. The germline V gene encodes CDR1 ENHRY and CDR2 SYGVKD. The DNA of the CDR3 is TGTGCCATCGAGACAGGCGGCTCAATCTTCGAGCAGTACTTC. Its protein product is CAIETGGSIFEQYF.

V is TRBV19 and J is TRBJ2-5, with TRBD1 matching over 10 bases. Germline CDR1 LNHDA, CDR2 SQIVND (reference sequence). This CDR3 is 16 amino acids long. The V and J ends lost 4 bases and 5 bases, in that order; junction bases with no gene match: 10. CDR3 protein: CASSKIGTGVWETQYF. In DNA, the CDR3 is TGTGCCAGTAGTAAAATAGGGACAGGGGTTTGGGAGACCCAGTACTTC.